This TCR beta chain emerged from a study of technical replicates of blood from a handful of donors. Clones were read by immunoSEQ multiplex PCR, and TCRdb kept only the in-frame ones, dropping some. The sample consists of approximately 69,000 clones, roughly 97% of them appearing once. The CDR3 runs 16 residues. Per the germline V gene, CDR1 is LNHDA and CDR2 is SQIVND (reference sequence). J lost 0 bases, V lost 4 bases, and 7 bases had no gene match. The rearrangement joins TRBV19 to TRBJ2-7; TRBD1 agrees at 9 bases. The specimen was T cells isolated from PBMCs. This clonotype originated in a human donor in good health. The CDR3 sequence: CASSRGQGLSSYEQYF. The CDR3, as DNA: TGTGCCAGTAGTAGGGGACAGGGCCTAAGCTCCTACGAGCAGTACTTC.